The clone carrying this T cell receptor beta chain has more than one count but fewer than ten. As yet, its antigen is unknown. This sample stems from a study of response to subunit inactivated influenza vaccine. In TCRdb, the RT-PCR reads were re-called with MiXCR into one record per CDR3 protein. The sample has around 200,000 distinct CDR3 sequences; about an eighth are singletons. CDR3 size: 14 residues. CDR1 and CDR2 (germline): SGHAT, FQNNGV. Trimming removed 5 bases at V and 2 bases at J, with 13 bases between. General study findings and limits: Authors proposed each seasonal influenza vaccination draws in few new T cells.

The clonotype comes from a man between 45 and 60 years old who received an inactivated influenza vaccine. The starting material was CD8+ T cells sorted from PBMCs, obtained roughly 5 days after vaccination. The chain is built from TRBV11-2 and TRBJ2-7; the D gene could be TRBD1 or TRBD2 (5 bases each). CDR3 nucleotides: TGTGCCAGCAGCCGGGACGACGGACCCTACGAGCAGTACTTC. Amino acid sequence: CASSRDDGPYEQYF.